This T cell receptor (beta chain) was identified during a study of blood T cell repertoires in COVID-19. Study in general: PBMCs, B-cell-depleted T cells, or T cells were the source of the cDNA or gDNA that made up the material.

Per the authors' pipeline: Researchers report that nucleated cell counts were estimated from reference gene primer amplification. Using immunoSEQ multiplex PCR, the repertoire was profiled, and TCRdb retains in-frame clones only, with some absent. The V and J calls and clone size come from that table; D and trimming were worked out from the DNA. This repertoire shows about 360,000 clones, around nine tenths found once; its top ten account for under 8.5%. The clonotype originates from a woman between 55 and 75 years old with COVID-19, enrolled during active disease. The sequencing sample was made of peripheral blood.

The CDR3 DNA is TGCGCCAGCAGCCTGGGCAGGGGGCTCGGCTACACCTTC. Encoded protein: CASSLGRGLGYTF. The chain couples TRBV4-3 to TRBJ1-2; 8 positions agree with TRBD1. CDR1 is LGHNA, CDR2 YSLEER, per germline. V was pared by 4 bases and J by 8 bases, with 6 bases of the junction left unmatched. This CDR3 has 13 amino acids.